The clone carrying this T cell receptor beta chain was observed once. Its specificity is not known. These data come from a study of T cell responses to AZD1222 COVID-19 vaccine. This CDR3 has 14 residues. Germline loops: CDR1 SGHNT, CDR2 YYREEE (reference sequence). The V and J ends lost 4 bases and 2 bases respectively, with 12 bases between them. The method was immunoSEQ multiplex PCR; TCRdb's version includes in-frame clones alone and lacks a portion of them. The sample holds about 64,000 clones; around 80% are singletons and the top ten take more than 12%. Broader study findings: The breadth and depth of Spike-specific TCRs increased once two AZD1222 doses had been given.

The sequence derives from an adult who received the AZD1222 COVID-19 vaccine. This sample comprised peripheral blood, obtained 28 days after the second AZD1222 dose. This chain joins TRBV5-4 and TRBJ2-5, with D tentatively TRBD1 (6 bases). The DNA of the CDR3 is TGTGCCAGCAGCCTTGCAGGGGTACAAGAGACCCAGTACTTC. Translating it yields CASSLAGVQETQYF.